The 10 T cell receptor beta chains reported below all come from one sample, sequenced in a study of cytomegalovirus exposure and HLA in healthy donors. This PCR relied on a set of 60 Vbeta primers and 13 Jbeta primers. The data were produced by immunoSEQ multiplex PCR, yet TCRdb's version contains in-frame clones alone and is incomplete. Among about 130,000 clones listed, more than 70% were seen once. The specimen sequenced was PBMCs. Receptors originate from a woman aged 55-70 years in good health and CMV-seronegative.

The rearrangement uses TRBV2 and TRBJ1-2, with 10 bases matching TRBD1. The V gene end was trimmed by 8 bases and the J gene end by 5 bases; junction bases not matched to a gene: 11. The CDR3 consists of 15 residues. The germline V gene has CDR1 SNHLY and CDR2 FYNNEI. CDR3 region: CASHGQGDIPYGYTF. DNA of the CDR3: TGTGCCAGCCATGGACAGGGGGACATCCCTTATGGCTACACCTTC. Looking up the rest from reference TRBV2 and TRBJ1-2 gives the full variable domain: EPEVTQTPSHQVTQMGQEVILRCVPISNHLYFYWYRQILGQKVEFLVSFYNNEISEKSEIFDDQFSVERPDGSNFTLKIRSTKLEDSAMYFCASHGQGDIPYGYTFGSGTRLTVV.

The V call is TRBV28, the J call TRBJ1-2, with 8 bases identical to TRBD1. V lost 3 bases, J lost 7 bases, and 7 bases stayed unmatched. Germline loops: CDR1 MDHEN, CDR2 SYDVKM. CDR3 length: 14 amino acids. Here the CDR3 reads CASSLAGGIGGYTF. The CDR3 DNA reads as TGTGCCAGCAGTTTGGCAGGGGGCATTGGTGGCTACACCTTC.

The chain employs TRBV7-9 and TRBJ1-6; D is unclear. V lost 1 base and J 6 bases, leaving 7 bases between the germline ends. CDR3 length: 14 residues. Looked up from germline, CDR1 is SEHNR and CDR2 is FQNEAQ (reference sequence). Here the CDR3 reads CASSLEAPNSPLHF. The CDR3 bases are TGTGCCAGCAGCTTAGAAGCACCTAATTCACCCCTCCACTTT.

V gene TRBV28 combines with J gene TRBJ1-5, with D possibly TRBD1 on 6 matching bases. Germline V gene lookup returns CDR1 MDHEN and CDR2 SYDVKM. The CDR3 loop spans 15 amino acids. Trimming cost V 3 bases and J 1 base, with 10 bases left between them. The CDR3 here is CASSLNRASNQPQHF. CDR3 bases: TGTGCCAGCAGTTTGAACAGGGCGAGCAATCAGCCCCAGCATTTT.

The chain has TRBV10-1 and TRBJ2-3; D possibly corresponds to TRBD2 (5 bases). CDR3 length: 16 amino acids. The germline V and J ends were trimmed by 4 bases and 2 bases, with 16 bases remaining between them. The germline V gene has CDR1 WNHNN and CDR2 SYGVQD (reference sequence). In DNA, the CDR3 is TGCGCCAGCAGTGGGGAGACCCGACAATCCACAGATACGCAGTATTTT. Residues: CASSGETRQSTDTQYF.

Here the CDR3 reads CSVVRDSDYNEQFF. The DNA of the CDR3 is TGCAGCGTTGTGAGGGACAGTGATTACAATGAGCAGTTCTTC. The J gene is TRBJ2-1, the V gene TRBV29-1, with 7 bases matching TRBD1. CDR1 and CDR2 from the germline V gene are SQVTM and ANQGSEA. The CDR3 spans 14 residues. V shed 4 bases and J 4 bases; nucleotides not matched to a gene: 7.

V and J are TRBV9 and TRBJ2-3; TRBD2 is a possible D gene (5 bases). The germline gives CDR1 SGDLS, CDR2 YYNGEE. V was cut by 9 bases and J by 5 bases, with 16 bases left in between. This CDR3 has 13 residues. CDR3 protein: CATGRGAVDTQYF. In nucleotides, the CDR3 is TGTGCCACCGGACGCGGAGCGGTAGATACGCAGTATTTT.

V usage is TRBV7-8 and J usage is TRBJ2-3; D is perhaps TRBD1 (6 bases). CDR1 is SGHVS, CDR2 FQNEAQ, per germline. V was pared by 8 bases and J by 0 bases, with 18 bases between. CDR3 length: 16 amino acids. The DNA for the CDR3 is TGTGCCAGCTGGGGGCCCCTAGTTACTAGCACAGATACGCAGTATTTT. The encoded protein is CASWGPLVTSTDTQYF. The full variable domain, with the rest looked up from reference TRBV7-8 and TRBJ2-3, is GAGVSQSPRYKVAKRGQDVALRCDPISGHVSLFWYQQALGQGPEFLTYFQNEAQLDKSGLPSDRFFAERPEGSVSTLKIQRTQQEDSAVYLCASWGPLVTSTDTQYFGPGTRLTVL.

The chain recombines TRBV25-1 with TRBJ1-1, with no clear D. The CDR3 is made up of 11 amino acids. Trimming removed 4 bases from V and 7 bases from J, with 7 bases in between. Germline loops: CDR1 MGHDK, CDR2 SYGVNS. The CDR3 coding sequence is TGTGCCAGCAGTGCGTCGGGTGAAGCTTTCTTT. Amino acid sequence: CASSASGEAFF.

This clone appeared a single time. This chain links TRBV6-5 with TRBJ2-7, with 9 bases aligning to TRBD1. After removal of 6 bases from V and 3 bases from J, the junction contained 6 bases not matched to a gene. There are 14 residues in the CDR3. Looked up from germline, CDR1 is MNHEY and CDR2 is SVGAGI. In DNA, the CDR3 is TGTGCCAGCAGCCAATACAGGGGGCGCTACGAGCAGTACTTC. It translates to CASSQYRGRYEQYF.